This T cell receptor (beta chain) was documented in a study of blood T cell repertoires in COVID-19. The CDR3 runs to 18 residues. J lost 4 bases, V lost 6 bases, and 18 bases had no gene match. Germline values: CDR1 ENHRY, CDR2 SYGVKD. Produced via immunoSEQ multiplex PCR; TCRdb's table is partial and in-frame only. The data show roughly 36,000 clones, 85% to 95% seen once. Input material: peripheral blood. This clonotype was sampled from a man aged 60-69 years with active or convalescent COVID-19. The chain recombines TRBV10-3 with TRBJ2-7; the match to TRBD2 covers 10 bases. CDR3 loop: CAISGTGTSARGSYEQYF. CDR3 DNA sequence: TGTGCCATCAGCGGGACCGGGACTAGCGCCCGAGGATCTTACGAGCAGTACTTC.